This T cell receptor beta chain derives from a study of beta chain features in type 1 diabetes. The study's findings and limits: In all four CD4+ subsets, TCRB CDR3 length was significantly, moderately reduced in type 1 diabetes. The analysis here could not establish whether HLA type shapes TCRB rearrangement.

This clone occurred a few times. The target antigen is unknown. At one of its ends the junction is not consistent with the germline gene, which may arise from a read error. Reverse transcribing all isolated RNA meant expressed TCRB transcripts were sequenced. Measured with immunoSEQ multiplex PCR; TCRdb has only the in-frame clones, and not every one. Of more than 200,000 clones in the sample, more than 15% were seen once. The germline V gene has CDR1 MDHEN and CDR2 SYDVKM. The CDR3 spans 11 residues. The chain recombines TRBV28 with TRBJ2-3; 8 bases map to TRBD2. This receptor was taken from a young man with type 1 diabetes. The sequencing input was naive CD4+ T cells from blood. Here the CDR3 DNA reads TGTGCCAGCAGGGATAGCGGGAAGCTAACCTTT. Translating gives CASRDSGKLTF.